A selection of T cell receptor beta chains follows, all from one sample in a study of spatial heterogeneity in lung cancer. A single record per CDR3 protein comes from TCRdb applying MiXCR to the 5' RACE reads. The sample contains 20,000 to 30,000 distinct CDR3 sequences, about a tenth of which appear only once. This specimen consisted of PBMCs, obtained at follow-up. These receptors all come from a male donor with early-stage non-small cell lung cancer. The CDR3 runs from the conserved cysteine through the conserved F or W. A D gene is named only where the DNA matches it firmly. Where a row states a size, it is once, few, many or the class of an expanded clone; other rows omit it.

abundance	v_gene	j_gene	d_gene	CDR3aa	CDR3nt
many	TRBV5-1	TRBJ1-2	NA	CASSPSGGFAGAAHYGYTF	TGCGCCAGCAGCCCCTCCGGGGGGTTCGCGGGGGCGGCTCACTATGGCTACACCTTC
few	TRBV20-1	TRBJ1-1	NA	CSASSRPEAEAFF	TGCAGTGCTAGTTCCAGGCCCGAGGCTGAAGCTTTCTTT
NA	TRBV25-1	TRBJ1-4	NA	CASSFREEEKLFF	TGTGCCAGCAGTTTCCGGGAGGAGGAAAAACTGTTTTTT
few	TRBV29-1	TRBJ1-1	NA	CSVAAGALEAFF	TGCAGCGTTGCGGCAGGAGCTCTTGAAGCTTTCTTT
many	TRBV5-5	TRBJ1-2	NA	CASSGSSYTNYGYTF	TGTGCCAGCAGCGGAAGCTCCTACACTAACTATGGCTACACCTTC
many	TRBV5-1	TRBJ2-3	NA	CASSLGQVGTDTQYF	TGCGCCAGCAGCTTGGGTCAGGTCGGCACAGATACGCAGTATTTT
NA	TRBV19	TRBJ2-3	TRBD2	CASSPPQRGAYTQYF	TGTGCCAGTAGTCCTCCCCAGCGGGGGGCTTATACGCAGTATTTT
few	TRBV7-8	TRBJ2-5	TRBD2	CASGSSQGGEYQETQYF	TGTGCCAGCGGCAGCAGTCAGGGAGGGGAGTACCAAGAGACCCAGTACTTC
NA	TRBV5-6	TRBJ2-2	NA	CASSLEVGGELFF	TGTGCCAGCAGCTTGGAAGTGGGCGGGGAGCTGTTTTTT
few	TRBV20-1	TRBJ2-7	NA	CSSPQGRSSYEQYF	TGCAGTTCCCCTCAGGGGAGGAGCTCCTACGAGCAGTACTTC
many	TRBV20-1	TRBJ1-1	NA	CSARDFRVNTEAFF	TGCAGTGCTAGAGATTTTAGGGTGAACACTGAAGCTTTCTTT
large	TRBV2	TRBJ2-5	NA	CASSVTTQYF	TGTGCCAGCAGTGTGACTACCCAGTACTTC
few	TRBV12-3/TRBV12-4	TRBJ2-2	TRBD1	CASRLTGGTGELFF	TGTGCCAGCAGGTTGACAGGGGGAACCGGGGAGCTGTTTTTT
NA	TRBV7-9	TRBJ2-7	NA	CASSGRDKAYEQYF	TGTGCCAGCAGCGGACGGGACAAAGCCTACGAGCAGTACTTC
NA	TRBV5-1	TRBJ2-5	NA	CASSTPGRAETQYF	TGCGCCAGCAGCACGCCGGGACGGGCGGAGACCCAGTACTTC
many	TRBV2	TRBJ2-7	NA	CASSEIPRYEQYF	TGTGCCAGCAGTGAAATCCCCAGGTACGAGCAGTACTTC
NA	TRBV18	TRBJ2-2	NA	CASSSTESRNTGELFF	TGTGCCAGCTCATCGACAGAAAGTAGGAACACCGGGGAGCTGTTTTTT
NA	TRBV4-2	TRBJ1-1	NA	CASSQVGGYTEAFF	TGTGCCAGCAGCCAAGTAGGGGGTTACACTGAAGCTTTCTTT
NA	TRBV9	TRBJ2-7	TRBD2	CASSRTSGYYEQYF	TGTGCCAGCAGCCGGACTAGCGGTTACTACGAGCAGTACTTC
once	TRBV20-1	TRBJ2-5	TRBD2	CSASRLAGGQETQYF	TGCAGTGCTAGCCGACTAGCGGGGGGACAAGAGACCCAGTACTTC
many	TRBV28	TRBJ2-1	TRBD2	CASSSFGLARSYNEQFF	TGTGCCAGCAGCTCATTCGGACTAGCGAGGTCCTACAATGAGCAGTTCTTC
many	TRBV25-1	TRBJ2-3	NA	CATTPPGHRDTQYF	TGTGCCACCACTCCACCGGGTCACAGAGATACGCAGTATTTT
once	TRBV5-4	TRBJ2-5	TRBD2	CASSLGTLAGGEETQYF	TGTGCCAGCAGCTTGGGGACACTAGCGGGGGGCGAAGAGACCCAGTACTTC
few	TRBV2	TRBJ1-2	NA	CASSDNGYTF	TGTGCCAGCAGTGATAACGGCTACACCTTC
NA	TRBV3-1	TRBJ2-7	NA	CASSLFRGTEQYF	TGTGCCAGCAGCTTGTTTAGGGGCACCGAGCAGTACTTC
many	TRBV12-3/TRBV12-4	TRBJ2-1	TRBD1	CASTWTGYNEQFF	TGTGCCAGCACTTGGACAGGTTACAATGAGCAGTTCTTC
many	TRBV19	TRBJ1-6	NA	CASSIVSRSPLHF	TGTGCCAGTAGTATTGTCAGTCGATCACCCCTCCACTTT
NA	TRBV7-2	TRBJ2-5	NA	CASSHAGGLKETQYF	TGTGCCAGCAGTCACGCCGGGGGTTTAAAAGAGACCCAGTACTTC
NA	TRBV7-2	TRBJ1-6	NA	CASSLRGAFYNSPLHF	TGTGCCAGCAGCTTAAGAGGGGCCTTTTATAATTCACCCCTCCACTTT
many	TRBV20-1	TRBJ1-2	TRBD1	CSAKTGWYGYTF	TGCAGTGCTAAGACAGGGTGGTATGGCTACACCTTC
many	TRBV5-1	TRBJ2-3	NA	CASSFSYSTDTQYF	TGCGCCAGCAGCTTCTCCTACAGCACAGATACGCAGTATTTT
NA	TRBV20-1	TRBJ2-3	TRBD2	CSALPRGLAGQVDTQYF	TGCAGTGCTCTCCCAAGGGGACTAGCGGGGCAGGTAGATACGCAGTATTTT
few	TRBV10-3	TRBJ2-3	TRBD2	CAISETSGTDTQYF	TGTGCCATCAGTGAGACTAGCGGCACAGATACGCAGTATTTT
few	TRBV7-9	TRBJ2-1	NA	CASSLIGPLLDNEQFF	TGTGCCAGCAGCTTGATTGGACCCCTGCTAGACAATGAGCAGTTCTTC
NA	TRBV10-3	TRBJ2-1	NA	CAISVGGPNEQFF	TGTGCCATCAGTGTTGGCGGCCCCAATGAGCAGTTCTTC
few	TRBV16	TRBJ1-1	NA	CASSQSTEWNTEAFF	TGTGCCAGCAGCCAATCGACAGAATGGAACACTGAAGCTTTCTTT
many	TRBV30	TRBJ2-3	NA	CAWSVRGGADTQYF	TGTGCCTGGAGTGTTAGGGGGGGCGCAGATACGCAGTATTTT
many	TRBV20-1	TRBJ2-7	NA	CSARKQGGSLYEQYF	TGCAGTGCTAGAAAACAGGGCGGGTCCCTCTACGAGCAGTACTTC
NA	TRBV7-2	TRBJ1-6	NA	CASSLRGRGESPLHF	TGTGCCAGCAGCTTACGGGGGCGGGGAGAGTCACCCCTCCACTTT
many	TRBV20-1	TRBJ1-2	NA	CSATGNYGYTF	TGCAGTGCTACCGGGAACTATGGCTACACCTTC
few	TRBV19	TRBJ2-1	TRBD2	CASSIGLAGVNEQFF	TGTGCCAGTAGTATCGGACTAGCGGGGGTAAATGAGCAGTTCTTC
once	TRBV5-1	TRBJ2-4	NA	CASSSTGRDIQYF	TGCGCCAGCAGTTCCACTGGACGGGACATTCAGTACTTC
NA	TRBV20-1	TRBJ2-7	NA	CSADGAVSYEQYF	TGCAGTGCCGATGGGGCTGTCTCCTACGAGCAGTACTTC
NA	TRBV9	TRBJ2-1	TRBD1	CASSVGQGAAVHEQFF	TGTGCCAGCAGCGTAGGACAGGGGGCCGCGGTGCATGAGCAGTTCTTC
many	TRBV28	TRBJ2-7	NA	CASSSHIVYEQYF	TGTGCCAGCAGTTCCCACATCGTGTACGAGCAGTACTTC
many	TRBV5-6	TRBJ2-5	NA	CASSLRETQYF	TGTGCCAGCAGCTTAAGGGAGACCCAGTACTTC
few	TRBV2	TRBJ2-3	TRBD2	CASSELAGATDTQYF	TGTGCCAGCAGTGAACTAGCGGGGGCCACAGATACGCAGTATTTT
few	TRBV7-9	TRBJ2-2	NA	CASSSTPLRGTGELFF	TGTGCCAGCAGCTCTACCCCTTTGAGGGGAACCGGGGAGCTGTTTTTT
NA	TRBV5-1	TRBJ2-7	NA	CASSLGLAETYEQYF	TGCGCCAGCAGCTTGGGGCTAGCCGAAACCTACGAGCAGTACTTC
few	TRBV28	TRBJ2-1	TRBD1	CASSLSFDPGQGFLHNEQFF	TGTGCCAGCAGCCTCAGTTTCGATCCCGGACAGGGATTCTTACACAATGAGCAGTTCTTC
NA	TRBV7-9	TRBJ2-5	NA	CASSFDEETQYF	TGTGCCAGCAGCTTCGATGAAGAGACCCAGTACTTC
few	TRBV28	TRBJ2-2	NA	CASSPGISVTGELFF	TGTGCCAGCAGTCCCGGGATCTCGGTCACCGGGGAGCTGTTTTTT
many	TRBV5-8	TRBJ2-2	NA	CASSLRARGELFF	TGTGCCAGCAGCTTGAGGGCCCGTGGGGAGCTGTTTTTT
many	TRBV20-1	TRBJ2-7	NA	CSARDPRFQPYEQYF	TGCAGTGCTAGAGATCCCAGGTTCCAACCCTACGAGCAGTACTTC
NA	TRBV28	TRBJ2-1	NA	CASTDWTDEQFF	TGTGCCAGCACCGACTGGACGGATGAGCAGTTCTTC